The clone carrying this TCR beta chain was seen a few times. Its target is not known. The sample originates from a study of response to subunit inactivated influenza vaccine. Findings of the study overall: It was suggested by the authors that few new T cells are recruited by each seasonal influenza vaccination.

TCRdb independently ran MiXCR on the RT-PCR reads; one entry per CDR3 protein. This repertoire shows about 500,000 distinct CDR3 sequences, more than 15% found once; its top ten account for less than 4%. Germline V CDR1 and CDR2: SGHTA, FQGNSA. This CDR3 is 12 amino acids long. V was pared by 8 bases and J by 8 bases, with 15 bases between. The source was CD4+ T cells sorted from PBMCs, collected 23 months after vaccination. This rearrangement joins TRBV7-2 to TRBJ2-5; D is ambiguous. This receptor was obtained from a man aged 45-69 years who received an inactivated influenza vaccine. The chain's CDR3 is CASSKPEPTQYF. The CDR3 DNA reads TGTGCCAGCTCCAAGCCTGAACCCACCCAGTACTTC. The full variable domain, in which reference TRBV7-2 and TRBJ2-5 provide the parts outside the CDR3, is GAGVSQSPSNKVTEKGKDVELRCDPISGHTALYWYRQSLGQGLEFLIYFQGNSAPDKSGLPSDRFSAERTGGSVSTLTIQRTQQEDSAVYLCASSKPEPTQYFGPGTRLLVL.